This T cell receptor (beta chain) came from a study of shared clonotypes between healthy human individuals. Germline CDR1 reads SGHTA; CDR2 reads FQGNSA. The CDR3 covers 12 residues. The V end lost 5 bases, the J end lost 12 bases, and 15 bases lay between the germline ends. The data were produced by immunoSEQ multiplex PCR, yet TCRdb's version contains in-frame clones alone and is incomplete. This table holds about 960,000 clones, about three quarters found once. With respect to this clone: No antigen is known for it.

Study conclusions and caveats: Richness estimates generally favored naive over memory subsets.

This sequence joins TRBV7-2 and TRBJ2-3; D not resolved. The receptor's source is a man younger than 35 in good health. The sequenced sample consisted of memory CD4+ T cells sorted from blood. Subset reported: CD45RA-negative fraction. CDR3 nucleotide sequence: TGTGCCAGCAGCCGCGACTTGGTAGGACAGTATTTT. It translates to CASSRDLVGQYF.